Each of the 5 T cell receptor beta chains below was sequenced from the same sample in a study of blood T cell repertoires in COVID-19. Produced via immunoSEQ multiplex PCR; TCRdb's table is partial and in-frame only. The sample has 120,000 to 150,000 clones, more than 75% seen once. Material for sequencing was peripheral blood. The receptors were sampled from a man aged 55-75 years with acute or convalescent COVID-19.

The chain employs TRBV7-3 and TRBJ2-7; TRBD1 is a possible D gene (7 bases). Germline values: CDR1 SGHTA, CDR2 FQGTGA. Trimming cost V 1 base and J 0 bases, with 16 bases left between them. The CDR3 runs to 17 residues. The CDR3 here is CASSLKGGQPSSYEQYF. The DNA for the CDR3 is TGTGCCAGCAGCTTAAAGGGGGGACAGCCCTCCTCCTACGAGCAGTACTTC.

The CDR3 DNA follows: TGTGCCACCAGTGATCCGGGGGTAGCGGGTGGAGAGACCCAGTACTTC. Protein sequence: CATSDPGVAGGETQYF. The chain employs TRBV24-1 and TRBJ2-5; 7 positions match TRBD2. The germline gives CDR1 KGHDR, CDR2 SFDVKD. The trim removed 3 bases at V and 4 bases at J, leaving 10 bases unmatched. This CDR3 region has 16 residues.

The rearrangement joins TRBV15 to TRBJ2-7, with 9 bases lining up with TRBD2. The CDR3 has 14 residues. V shed 3 bases, J shed 8 bases, and the junction held 8 bases outside the gene matches. Germline-derived CDR1 and CDR2 are LNHNV and YYDKDF (reference sequence). CDR3 residues: CATSRVPGLAKQYF. CDR3 DNA sequence: TGTGCCACCAGCAGGGTTCCGGGACTAGCCAAGCAGTACTTC.

V is TRBV15 and J is TRBJ1-5; 8 nucleotides match TRBD1. Germline lookup yields CDR1 LNHNV and CDR2 YYDKDF (reference sequence). J gave up 1 base and V 1 base, and 9 bases lay outside the gene matches. The CDR3 covers 18 residues. CDR3 sequence: CATSRGDRGSGSNQPQHF. For the CDR3, the DNA is TGTGCCACCAGCAGAGGAGACAGGGGCTCGGGAAGCAATCAGCCCCAGCATTTT.

The chain has TRBV19 and TRBJ2-3; D may be TRBD1 (6 bases). Per germline, CDR1 LNHDA and CDR2 SQIVND (reference sequence). The CDR3 runs 13 residues. V lost 5 bases and J 3 bases, leaving 9 bases between the germline ends. CDR3: CASSVDRTDTQYF. DNA of the CDR3: TGTGCCAGTAGTGTGGACAGAACAGATACGCAGTATTTT.